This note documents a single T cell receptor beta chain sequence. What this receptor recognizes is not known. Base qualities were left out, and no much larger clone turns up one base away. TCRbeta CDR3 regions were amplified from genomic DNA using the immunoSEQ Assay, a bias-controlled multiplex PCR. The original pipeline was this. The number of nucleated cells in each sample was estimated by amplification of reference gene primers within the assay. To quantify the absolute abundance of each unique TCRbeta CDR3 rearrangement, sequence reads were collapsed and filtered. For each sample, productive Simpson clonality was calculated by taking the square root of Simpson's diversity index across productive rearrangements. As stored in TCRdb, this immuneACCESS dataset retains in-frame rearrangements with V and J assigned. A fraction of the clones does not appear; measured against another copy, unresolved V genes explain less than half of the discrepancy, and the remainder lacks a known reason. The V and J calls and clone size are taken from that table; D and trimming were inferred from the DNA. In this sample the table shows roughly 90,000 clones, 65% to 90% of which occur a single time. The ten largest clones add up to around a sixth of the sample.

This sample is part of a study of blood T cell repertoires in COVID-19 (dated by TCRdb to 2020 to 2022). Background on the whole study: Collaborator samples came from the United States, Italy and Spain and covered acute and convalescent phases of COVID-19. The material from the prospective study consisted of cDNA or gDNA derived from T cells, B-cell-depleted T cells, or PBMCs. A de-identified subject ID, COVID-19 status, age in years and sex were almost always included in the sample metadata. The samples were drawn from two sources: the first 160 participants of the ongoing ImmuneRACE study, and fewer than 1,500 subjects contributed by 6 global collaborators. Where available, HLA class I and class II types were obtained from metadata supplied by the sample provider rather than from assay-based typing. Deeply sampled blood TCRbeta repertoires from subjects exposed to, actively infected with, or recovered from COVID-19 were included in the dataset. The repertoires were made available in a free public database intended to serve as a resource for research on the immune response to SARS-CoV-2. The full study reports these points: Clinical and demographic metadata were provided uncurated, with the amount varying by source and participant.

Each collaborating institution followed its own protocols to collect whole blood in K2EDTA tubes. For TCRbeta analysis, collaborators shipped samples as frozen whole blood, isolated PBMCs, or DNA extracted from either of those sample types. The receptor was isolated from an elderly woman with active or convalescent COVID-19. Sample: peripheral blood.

The CDR3 loop reads CASSLAAGGPDTQYF. The sequence in DNA is TGTGCCAGCAGCTTGGCAGCGGGGGGGCCCGATACGCAGTATTTT. This receptor chain uses TRBV5-4 and TRBJ2-3; 10 junctional bases match TRBD2. Counted from cysteine to phenylalanine, this CDR3 has 15 amino acids. The retained sequence is limited to the CDR3, 45 bases, with the frame set at the first base. V is trimmed back by 0 bases and J by 6 bases, and the junction contains 4 bases that no gene match accounts for. CDR1 and CDR2 were assigned from the germline V gene (reference sequence) as SGHNT and YYREEE.